This T cell receptor (beta chain) stems from a study of cytomegalovirus exposure and HLA in healthy donors. General study points: Investigators reported 150 to 200 TCR beta chains as tied to cytomegalovirus. Most of the TCR beta V segments (in an earlier analysis) were productive either about 87% or about 30% of the time. In a later analysis, across HLA loci, associated TCR counts were highest for DRB1, lowest for HLA-C.

A multiplex PCR was run with 60 Vbeta primers and 13 Jbeta primers. Produced via immunoSEQ multiplex PCR; TCRdb's table is partial and in-frame only. The sample lists 200,000 or so clones; more than 75% were seen once. For this clone: Antigen: not known.

The sequence was collected from a woman in her forties or fifties in good health and CMV-seropositive. Sequenced input: PBMCs.

Here the CDR3 DNA reads TGTGCCAGCAGCTTGCCTAGCGGGAGTTGGAATGAGCAGTTCTTC. This sequence encodes CASSLPSGSWNEQFF. This chain connects TRBV5-5 to TRBJ2-1; 10 bases line up with TRBD2. Germline values: CDR1 SGHKS, CDR2 YYEKEE (reference sequence). J lost 7 bases, V lost 1 base, and 5 bases had no gene match. The CDR3 has 15 residues.